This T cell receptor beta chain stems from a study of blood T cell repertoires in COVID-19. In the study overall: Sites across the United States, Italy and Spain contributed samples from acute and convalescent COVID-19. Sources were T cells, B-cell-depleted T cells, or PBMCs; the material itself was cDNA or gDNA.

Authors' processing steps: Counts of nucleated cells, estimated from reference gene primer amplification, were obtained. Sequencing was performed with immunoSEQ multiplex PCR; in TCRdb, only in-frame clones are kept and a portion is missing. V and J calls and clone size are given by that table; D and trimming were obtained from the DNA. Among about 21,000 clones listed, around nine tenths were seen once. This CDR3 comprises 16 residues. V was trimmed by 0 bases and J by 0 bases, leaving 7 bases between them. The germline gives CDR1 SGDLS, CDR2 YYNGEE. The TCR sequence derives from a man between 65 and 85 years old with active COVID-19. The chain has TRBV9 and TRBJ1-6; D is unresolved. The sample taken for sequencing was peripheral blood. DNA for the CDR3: TGTGCCAGCAGCGTAGATGGTAGCTCCTATAATTCACCCCTCCACTTT. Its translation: CASSVDGSSYNSPLHF.